These 16 T cell receptor beta chains originate from one sample sequenced in a study of immune evolution from preneoplasia to lung adenocarcinoma. The table came from immunoSEQ multiplex PCR; TCRdb's copy has only in-frame clones and leaves some out. The sample lists approximately 9,000 clones, roughly 77% occurring once. Sequencing was done on a sample of FFPE minimally invasive lung adenocarcinoma tissue. These receptors were taken from a donor aged 70 or over with lung adenocarcinoma.

The CDR3 is CASSLGVGENTEAFF. CDR3 bases: TGTGCCAGCAGCTTGGGTGTAGGGGAAAACACTGAAGCTTTCTTT. The chain carries TRBV7-3 and TRBJ1-1; D is possibly TRBD1 (5 bases). Germline-derived CDR1 and CDR2 are SGHTA and FQGTGA. Trimming stripped 3 bases from V and 2 bases from J, with 13 bases between. This CDR3 is 15 amino acids long.

The V call is TRBV6-6, the J call TRBJ2-7, with 8 bases aligning to TRBD1. V trimming: 8 bases; J trimming: 0 bases; junction bases outside the gene matches: 12. This CDR3 is 16 amino acids long. Germline V gene sequence: CDR1 MNHNY, CDR2 SVGAGI (reference sequence). The DNA of the CDR3 is TGTGCCAGCTCCCCTCCCGGGACAGGTAGCTCCTACGAGCAGTACTTC. Its protein product is CASSPPGTGSSYEQYF.

This chain connects TRBV6-5 to TRBJ1-4, with unresolved D. Germline V gene data show CDR1 as MNHEY and CDR2 as SVGAGI. This CDR3 region has 15 residues. With 8 bases removed from V and 6 bases from J, the gap between germline ends came to 19 bases. DNA of the CDR3: TGTGCCAGCGGCGATCCCAGGAGCGGAGATGAAAAACTGTTTTTT. Translation gives CASGDPRSGDEKLFF.

The CDR3 sequence is CASRASGETQYF. Written as DNA, the CDR3 is TGTGCCAGCCGGGCCTCGGGAGAGACCCAGTACTTC. This chain links TRBV6-6 with TRBJ2-5; D gene uncertain. Trimming cost V 8 bases and J 4 bases, with 11 bases left between them. The germline V gene has CDR1 MNHNY and CDR2 SVGAGI (reference sequence). The CDR3 extends over 12 amino acids.

The chain couples TRBV9 to TRBJ1-1; D remains unclear. Germline CDR1 reads SGDLS; CDR2 reads YYNGEE. V gave up 3 bases and J gave up 0 bases, with 6 bases separating them. The CDR3 extends over 13 amino acids. CDR3 in amino acids: CASSARLNTEAFF. CDR3 nucleotide sequence: TGTGCCAGCAGCGCCCGCCTGAACACTGAAGCTTTCTTT.

This clone was counted only a few times. This sequence joins TRBV28 and TRBJ2-7, with a weak D call TRBD1 (6 bases). Trimming took 3 bases from V and 7 from J, leaving 16 bases between them. The CDR3 is made up of 14 amino acids. CDR1 is MDHEN and CDR2 is SYDVKM in the germline V gene. The CDR3 DNA follows: TGTGCCAGCAGTTTCGGCAGGGGAACTAGGGAGCAGTACTTC. Its translation is CASSFGRGTREQYF.

The chain combines TRBV18 with TRBJ2-1; 9 positions match TRBD1. Germline lookup yields CDR1 KGHSH and CDR2 LQKENI. The CDR3 covers 15 residues. Trimming at V came to 2 bases and at J to 3 bases, leaving 2 bases not matched to a gene. The CDR3 region is CASSPWDRVYNEQFF. The CDR3 nucleotides read TGTGCCAGCTCACCATGGGACAGGGTCTACAATGAGCAGTTCTTC.

The chain is built from TRBV10-3 and TRBJ2-3, with D possibly TRBD2 on 6 matching bases. Trimming pared 10 bases from V and 6 bases from J, leaving 17 bases between. The germline V gene has CDR1 ENHRY and CDR2 SYGVKD. This CDR3 comprises 13 residues. In DNA form, the CDR3 reads TGTGCCAGCGGGTTTTCAGGGAGGGATACGCAGTATTTT. It is translated as CASGFSGRDTQYF.

The CDR3 protein is CASSLQGLSGNTIYF. DNA of the CDR3: TGTGCCAGCAGCTTACAGGGCCTCTCTGGAAACACCATATATTTT. The chain uses TRBV7-6 and TRBJ1-3; D possibly corresponds to TRBD1 (5 bases). The CDR3 loop spans 15 amino acids. V lost 2 bases and J lost 0, with 8 bases in between. Germline CDR1 and CDR2: SGHVS and FNYEAQ.

CDR3 bases: TGTGCCAGCAGCCCCGATTTAGGTAGGGGCTACACCTTC. Its translation: CASSPDLGRGYTF. The V gene is TRBV7-8, the J gene TRBJ1-2; no reliable D call. This CDR3 region has 13 residues. V lost 5 bases and J 8 bases, leaving 15 bases between the germline ends. CDR1 and CDR2 (germline): SGHVS, FQNEAQ.

A single count supports this clone. The chain employs TRBV16 and TRBJ1-5; D not resolved. The V gene's germline CDR1 is KGHSY and CDR2 FQNENV. Between the trimmed V and J ends, which lost 0 bases and 2 bases, there was a span of 20 bases. The length of the CDR3 is 19 residues. Here the CDR3 DNA reads TGTGCCAGCAGCCAATCGATGGGTTCGGGTGTGGGCGGCAATCAGCCCCAGCATTTT. Amino acids: CASSQSMGSGVGGNQPQHF.

The genes are TRBV28 and TRBJ2-1; the D gene is possibly TRBD2 (5 bases). The ends were cut back, 7 bases at V and 5 bases at J, with 9 bases in the middle. Germline V gene sequence: CDR1 MDHEN, CDR2 SYDVKM. This CDR3 spans 12 amino acids. The CDR3 protein is CASNGVNNEQFF. The CDR3 bases are TGTGCCAGCAACGGGGTCAACAATGAGCAGTTCTTC.

This clone has more than one count but fewer than ten. The CDR3 DNA follows: TGCGCCAGCAGCTTGGTCGGGGGAGCCGGGGAGCTGTTTTTT. Protein sequence: CASSLVGGAGELFF. This sequence joins TRBV5-1 and TRBJ2-2, with D possibly TRBD2 on 6 matching bases. Trimming removed 0 bases from V and 6 bases from J, with 9 bases in between. The V gene's germline CDR1 is SGHRS and CDR2 YFSETQ. This CDR3 contains 14 residues.

In DNA, the CDR3 is TGTGCCAGCAGCAACAGGGTAACCATTCAGTACTTC. Residues: CASSNRVTIQYF. V usage is TRBV21-1 and J usage is TRBJ2-4; the table gives TRBD1 as D, unverified against the DNA. TRBV21-1 is described as a pseudogene. The CDR3 is 12 residues long.

This clone was seen a few times. J is TRBJ2-7 and V is TRBV28; the D gene is possibly TRBD2 (6 bases). The CDR3 sequence is 16 residues long. Germline V gene lookup returns CDR1 MDHEN and CDR2 SYDVKM. Between the trimmed V and J ends, which lost 6 bases and 6 bases, there was a span of 24 bases. The CDR3 DNA follows: TGTGCCAGCAGGACCCCTGGGGGAGGCTATTTATCCGAGCAGTACTTC. This sequence encodes CASRTPGGGYLSEQYF. The full variable domain, with the rest looked up from reference TRBV28 and TRBJ2-7, is DVKVTQSSRYLVKRTGEKVFLECVQDMDHENMFWYRQDPGLGLRLIYFSYDVKMKEKGDIPEGYSVSREKKERFSLILESASTNQTSMYLCASRTPGGGYLSEQYFGPGTRLTVT.

The chain uses TRBV5-1 and TRBJ2-3, with 7 bases lining up with TRBD1. Germline V gives CDR1 SGHRS, CDR2 YFSETQ. Germline trimming cut 8 bases from V and 3 bases from J; bases unmatched to any gene: 6. This CDR3 has 13 amino acids. CDR3 DNA sequence: TGCGCCAGTCAGCCGGGACAGACAGATACGCAGTATTTT. It yields the protein CASQPGQTDTQYF.